Included here is one TCR beta chain sequence, with context. Its antigen is unknown. Losses at the gene ends were 5 bases for V and 4 bases for J; bases not matched to a gene: 1. Germline CDR1 SQVTM, CDR2 ANQGSEA. The CDR3 extends over 12 amino acids. These data originate in a study of T cell responses to AZD1222 COVID-19 vaccine. Notes on the study in general: Mostly white British, mostly female donors; authors suggested clonal diversity may be underestimated. When two AZD1222 doses had been given, Spike-specific TCR breadth and depth rose.

Measured with immunoSEQ multiplex PCR; TCRdb has only the in-frame clones, and not every one. The data contain some 110,000 clones, roughly 88% of them seen just once; the ten biggest clones take up about 4%. The genes are TRBV29-1 and TRBJ2-2; TRBD2 matches 7 bases. This material consisted of peripheral blood, taken on day 0 of MenACWY control vaccination. The source of this sequence is an adult in good health. The CDR3 reads CSVWGGTGELFF. The CDR3 DNA follows: TGCAGCGTTTGGGGGGGCACCGGGGAGCTGTTTTTT.